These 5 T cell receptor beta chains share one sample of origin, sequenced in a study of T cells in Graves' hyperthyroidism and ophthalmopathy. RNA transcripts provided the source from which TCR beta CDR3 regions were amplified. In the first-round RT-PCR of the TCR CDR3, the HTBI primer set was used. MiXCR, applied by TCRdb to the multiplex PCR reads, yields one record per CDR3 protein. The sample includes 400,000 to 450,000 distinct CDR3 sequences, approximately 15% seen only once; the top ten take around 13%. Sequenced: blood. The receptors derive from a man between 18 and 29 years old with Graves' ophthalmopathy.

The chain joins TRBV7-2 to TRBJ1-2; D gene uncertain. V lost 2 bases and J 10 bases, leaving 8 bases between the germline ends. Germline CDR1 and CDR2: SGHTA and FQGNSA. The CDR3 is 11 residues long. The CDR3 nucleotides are TGTGCCAGCAGCTTAAGTATTTTCTACACCTTC. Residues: CASSLSIFYTF.

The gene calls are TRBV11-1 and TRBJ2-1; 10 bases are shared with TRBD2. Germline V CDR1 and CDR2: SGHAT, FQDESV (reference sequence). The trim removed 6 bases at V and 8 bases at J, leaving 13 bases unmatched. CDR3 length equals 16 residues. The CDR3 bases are TGTGCCAGCAGGCTTGCGGGGACTAGCGTCAGCGATGAGCAGTTCTTC. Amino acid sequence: CASRLAGTSVSDEQFF.

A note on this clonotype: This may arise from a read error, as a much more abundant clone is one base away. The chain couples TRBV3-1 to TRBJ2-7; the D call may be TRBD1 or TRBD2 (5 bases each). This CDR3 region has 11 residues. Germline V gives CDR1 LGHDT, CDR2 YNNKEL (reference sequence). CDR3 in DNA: TGTGGCGCGGGCACAGGCTACGAGCAGTACTTC. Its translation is CGAGTGYEQYF.

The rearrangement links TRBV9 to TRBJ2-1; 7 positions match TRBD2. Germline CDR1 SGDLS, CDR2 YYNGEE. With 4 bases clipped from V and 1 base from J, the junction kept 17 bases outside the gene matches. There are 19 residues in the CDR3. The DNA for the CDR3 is TGTGCCAGCAGCCACCAGCGGGGCGGGGAGGGCGAATCCTACAATGAGCAGTTCTTC. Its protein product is CASSHQRGGEGESYNEQFF. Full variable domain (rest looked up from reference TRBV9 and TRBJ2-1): DSGVTQTPKHLITATGQRVTLRCSPRSGDLSVYWYQQSLDQGLQFLIQYYNGEERAKGNILERFSAQQFPDLHSELNLSSLELGDSALYFCASSHQRGGEGESYNEQFFGPGTRLTVL.

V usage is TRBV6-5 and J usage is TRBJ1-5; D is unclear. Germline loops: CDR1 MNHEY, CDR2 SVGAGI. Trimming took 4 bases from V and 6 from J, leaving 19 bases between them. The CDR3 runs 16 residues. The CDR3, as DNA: TGTGCCAGCAGTTCTATGTCTGGTCATTACGGTCAGCCCCAGCATTTT. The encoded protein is CASSSMSGHYGQPQHF.